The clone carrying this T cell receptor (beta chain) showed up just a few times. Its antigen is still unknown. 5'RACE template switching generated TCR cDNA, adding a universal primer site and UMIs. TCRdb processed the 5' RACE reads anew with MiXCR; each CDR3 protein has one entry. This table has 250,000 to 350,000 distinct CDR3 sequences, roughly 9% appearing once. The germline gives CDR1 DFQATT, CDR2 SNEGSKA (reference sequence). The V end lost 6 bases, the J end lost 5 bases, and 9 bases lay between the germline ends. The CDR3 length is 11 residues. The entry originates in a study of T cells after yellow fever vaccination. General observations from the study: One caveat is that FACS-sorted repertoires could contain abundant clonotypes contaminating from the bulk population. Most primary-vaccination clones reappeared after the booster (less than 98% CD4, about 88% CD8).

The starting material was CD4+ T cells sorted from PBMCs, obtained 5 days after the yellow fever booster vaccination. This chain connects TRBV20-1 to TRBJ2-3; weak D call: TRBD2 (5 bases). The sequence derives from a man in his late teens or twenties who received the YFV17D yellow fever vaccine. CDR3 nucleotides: TGCAGTGCCACACGGGGAGATACGCAGTATTTT. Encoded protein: CSATRGDTQYF.